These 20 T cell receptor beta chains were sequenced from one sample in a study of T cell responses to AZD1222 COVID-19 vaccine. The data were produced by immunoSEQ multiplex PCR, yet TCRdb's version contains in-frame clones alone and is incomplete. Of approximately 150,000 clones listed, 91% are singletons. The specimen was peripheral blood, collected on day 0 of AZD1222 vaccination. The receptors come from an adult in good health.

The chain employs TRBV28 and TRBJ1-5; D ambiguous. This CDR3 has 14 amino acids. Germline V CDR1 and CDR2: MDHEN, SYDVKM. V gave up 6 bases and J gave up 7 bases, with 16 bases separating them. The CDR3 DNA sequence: TGTGCCAGCAGCTCCCCTCTTGGGTACCAGCCCCAGCATTTT. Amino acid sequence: CASSSPLGYQPQHF.

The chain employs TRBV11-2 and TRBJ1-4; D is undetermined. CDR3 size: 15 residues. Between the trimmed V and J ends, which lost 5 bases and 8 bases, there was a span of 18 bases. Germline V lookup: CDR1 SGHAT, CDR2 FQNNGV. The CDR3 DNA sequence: TGTGCCAGCAGCGGTAGGAGGGAATCCAAAGAAAAACTGTTTTTT. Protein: CASSGRRESKEKLFF.

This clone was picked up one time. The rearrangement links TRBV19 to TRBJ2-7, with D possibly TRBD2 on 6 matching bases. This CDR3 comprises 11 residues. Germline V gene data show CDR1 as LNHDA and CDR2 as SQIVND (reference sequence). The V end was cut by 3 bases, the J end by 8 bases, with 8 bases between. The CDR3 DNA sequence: TGTGCCAGTAGTATCGGAGGGAAGCAGTACTTC. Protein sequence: CASSIGGKQYF.

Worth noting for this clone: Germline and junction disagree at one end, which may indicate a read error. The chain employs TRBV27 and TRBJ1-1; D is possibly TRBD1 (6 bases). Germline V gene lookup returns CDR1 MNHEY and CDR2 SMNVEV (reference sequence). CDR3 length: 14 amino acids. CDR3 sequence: CATQGYLGGTVAFF. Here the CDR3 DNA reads TGTGCCACACAGGGATATTTGGGGGGTACTGTAGCTTTCTTT.

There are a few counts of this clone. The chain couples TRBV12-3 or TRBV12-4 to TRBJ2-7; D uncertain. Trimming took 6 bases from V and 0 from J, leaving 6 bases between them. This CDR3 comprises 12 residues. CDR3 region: CASRLDSYEQYF. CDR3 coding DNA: TGTGCCAGCAGGCTCGACTCCTACGAGCAGTACTTC.

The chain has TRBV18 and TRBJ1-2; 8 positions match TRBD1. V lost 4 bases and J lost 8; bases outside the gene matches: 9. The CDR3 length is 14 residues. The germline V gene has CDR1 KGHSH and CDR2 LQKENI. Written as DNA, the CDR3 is TGTGCCAGCTCACAGGAGGGACAGGTAGACGGCTACACCTTC. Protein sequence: CASSQEGQVDGYTF. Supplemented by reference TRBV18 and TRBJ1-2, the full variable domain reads NAGVMQNPRHLVRRRGQEARLRCSPMKGHSHVYWYRQLPEEGLKFMVYLQKENIIDESGMPKERFSAEFPKEGPSILRIQQVVRGDSAAYFCASSQEGQVDGYTFGSGTRLTVV.

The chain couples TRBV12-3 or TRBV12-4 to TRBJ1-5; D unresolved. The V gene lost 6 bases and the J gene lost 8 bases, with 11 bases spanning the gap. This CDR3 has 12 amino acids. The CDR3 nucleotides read TGTGCCAGCAGCCTAGTTGGGGAGCCCCAGCATTTT. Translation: CASSLVGEPQHF.

CDR3 amino acids: CASSSYNQPQHF. CDR3 bases: TGTGCCAGCAGCAGTTACAACCAGCCCCAGCATTTT. The V gene is TRBV5-5, the J gene TRBJ1-5; no firm D call. The V gene's germline CDR1 is SGHKS and CDR2 YYEKEE (reference sequence). The V gene lost 4 bases and the J gene lost 7 bases, with 9 bases spanning the gap. The CDR3 runs to 12 residues.

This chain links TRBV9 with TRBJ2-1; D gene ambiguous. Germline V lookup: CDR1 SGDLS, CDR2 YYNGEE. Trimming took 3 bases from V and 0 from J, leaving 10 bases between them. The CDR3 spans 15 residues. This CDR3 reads CASSANQGSYNEQFF. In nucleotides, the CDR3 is TGTGCCAGCAGCGCGAACCAAGGCTCCTACAATGAGCAGTTCTTC.

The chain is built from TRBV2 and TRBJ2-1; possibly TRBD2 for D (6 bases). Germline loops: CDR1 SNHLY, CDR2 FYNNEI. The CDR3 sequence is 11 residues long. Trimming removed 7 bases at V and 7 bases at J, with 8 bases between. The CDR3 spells CASTLANEQFF. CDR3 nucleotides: TGTGCCAGCACGCTAGCGAATGAGCAGTTCTTC.

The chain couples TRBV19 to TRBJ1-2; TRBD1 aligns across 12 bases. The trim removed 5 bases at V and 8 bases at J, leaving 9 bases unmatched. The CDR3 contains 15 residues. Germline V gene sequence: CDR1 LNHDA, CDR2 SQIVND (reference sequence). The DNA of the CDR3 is TGTGCCAGTAGTTCGGGGACAGGGGGCGTCTGGGGCTACACCTTC. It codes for CASSSGTGGVWGYTF.

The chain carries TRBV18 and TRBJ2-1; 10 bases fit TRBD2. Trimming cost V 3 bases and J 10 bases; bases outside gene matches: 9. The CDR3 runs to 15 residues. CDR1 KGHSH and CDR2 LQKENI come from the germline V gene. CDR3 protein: CASSPASGSGVEQFF. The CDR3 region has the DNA TGTGCCAGCTCACCGGCTAGCGGGAGTGGGGTGGAGCAGTTCTTC.

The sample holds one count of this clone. CDR3 DNA sequence: TGCGCCAGCAGCCAAGATCGGCAGGGAACGAACACTGAAGCTTTCTTT. Translated, it gives CASSQDRQGTNTEAFF. The genes are TRBV4-3 and TRBJ1-1; possible D gene TRBD1, 5 bases. There are 16 residues in the CDR3. Germline lookup yields CDR1 LGHNA and CDR2 YSLEER. V lost 0 bases and J 1 base, leaving 12 bases between the germline ends.

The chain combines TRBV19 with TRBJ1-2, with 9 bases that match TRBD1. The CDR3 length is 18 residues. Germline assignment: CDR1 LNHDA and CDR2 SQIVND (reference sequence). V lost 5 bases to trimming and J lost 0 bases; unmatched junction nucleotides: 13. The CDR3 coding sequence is TGTGCCAGTAGTCACGAGGGGACAGGGAACCCGGCTAACTATGGCTACACCTTC. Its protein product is CASSHEGTGNPANYGYTF.

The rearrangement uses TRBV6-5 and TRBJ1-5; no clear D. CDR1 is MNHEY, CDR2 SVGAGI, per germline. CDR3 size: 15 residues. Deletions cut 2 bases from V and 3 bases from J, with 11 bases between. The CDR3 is CASSYRGQNNQPQHF. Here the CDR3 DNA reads TGTGCCAGCAGTTACAGAGGGCAGAACAATCAGCCCCAGCATTTT.

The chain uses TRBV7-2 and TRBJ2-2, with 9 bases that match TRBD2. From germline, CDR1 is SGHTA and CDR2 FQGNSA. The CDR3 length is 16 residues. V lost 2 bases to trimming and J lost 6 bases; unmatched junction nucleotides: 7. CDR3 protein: CASSLNWRGGAGELFF. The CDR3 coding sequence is TGTGCCAGCAGCTTAAATTGGCGCGGGGGGGCCGGGGAGCTGTTTTTT.

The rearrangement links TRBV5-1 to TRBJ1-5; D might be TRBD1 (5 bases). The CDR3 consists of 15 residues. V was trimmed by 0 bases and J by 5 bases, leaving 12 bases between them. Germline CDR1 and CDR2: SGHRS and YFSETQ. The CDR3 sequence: CASSLGPGGDQPQHF. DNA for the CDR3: TGCGCCAGCAGCTTGGGTCCTGGAGGGGATCAGCCCCAGCATTTT. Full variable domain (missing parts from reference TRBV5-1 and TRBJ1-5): KAGVTQTPRYLIKTRGQQVTLSCSPISGHRSVSWYQQTPGQGLQFLFEYFSETQRNKGNFPGRFSGRQFSNSRSEMNVSTLELGDSALYLCASSLGPGGDQPQHFGDGTRLSIL.

The CDR3 sequence is CASGLGGGNTEAFF. DNA for the CDR3: TGTGCTAGTGGTCTTGGGGGGGGGAACACTGAAGCTTTCTTT. The rearrangement links TRBV12-5 to TRBJ1-1; a weak D match, TRBD1 (5 bases). From germline, CDR1 is LGHNT and CDR2 FRNRAP. The CDR3 length is 14 residues. Trimming took 5 bases from V and 1 from J, leaving 11 bases between them.

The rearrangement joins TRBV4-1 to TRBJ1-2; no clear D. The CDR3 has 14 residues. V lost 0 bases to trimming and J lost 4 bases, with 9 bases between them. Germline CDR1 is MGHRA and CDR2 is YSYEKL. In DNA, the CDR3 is TGCGCCAGCAGCCAAGATCGTCCAGCCTATGGCTACACCTTC. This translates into CASSQDRPAYGYTF.

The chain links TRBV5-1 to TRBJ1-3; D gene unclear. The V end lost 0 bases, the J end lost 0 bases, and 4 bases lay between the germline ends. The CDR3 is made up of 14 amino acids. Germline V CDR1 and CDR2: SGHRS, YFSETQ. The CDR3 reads CASSLAFSGNTIYF. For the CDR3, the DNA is TGCGCCAGCAGCTTGGCATTCTCTGGAAACACCATATATTTT.